Sequencing of this TCR beta chain was carried out in a study of cytomegalovirus exposure and HLA in healthy donors (dated by TCRdb to about 2017). For context, the study as a whole: In an earlier analysis of approximately 500 of the donors, 250 to 350 Gb of sequence data and approximately 100 million unique TCR beta sequences from about 179 million T cells were reported. An early release covering about 600 HLA-typed donors comprised about 320 gigabases of sequencing data and around 86 million unique TCR sequences. Of the approximately 400 genotyped donors, approximately 81% were placed in the genetic ancestry cluster associated with self-reported Caucasian donors. The study aimed to test whether signatures of past pathogen exposure could be identified by cataloging public T cell receptors. Using immunosequencing, the study profiled T cell repertoires from 640 or so subjects and related those repertoires to cytomegalovirus serostatus. Besides the first cohort of hundreds of subjects, a separate validation cohort made up of around 120 different subjects was used. High-throughput TCR immunosequencing, statistical association of individual TCRs with disease status, and machine learning were combined to predict cytomegalovirus infection status. A later analysis re-analyzed previously published TCR beta repertoires from approximately 670 donors and added high-resolution HLA genotyping to study TCR occurrence patterns. The later analysis used no new phenotypic data to find candidate immune exposures, relying instead on TCR beta sequences and their occurrence across donors. An earlier analysis of around 580 of the donors used high-throughput TCR beta sequencing to judge whether each TCR beta V gene segment behaved as functional or pseudogenic. Alongside the repertoire data, information on donor age, sex, ethnicity and CMV serostatus was compiled. In a later genetic analysis, genome-wide SNP genotypes for about three fifths of the 666 donors were used, and that subset was treated as a discovery cohort. Every discovery cohort repertoire had been produced on one sequencing platform. HLA typing covered class I and class II loci at four-digit resolution. Typing coverage differed by locus: A, B, C, DRB1 and DQB1 were typed in roughly 620-630 donors, DQA1 in roughly 510, DPA1 in 600 to 610, and DPB1 in just under 480. Roughly 5 DR-DQ haplotypes were handled as single units for association and clustering, since linkage in the cohort was strong. Among a few hundred genotyped donors of the cohort, an average of approximately 240,000 unique TCR beta nucleotide sequences were sequenced per donor, around a sixth of them non-productive. Findings and caveats that apply to the study as a whole: Compared with equally common non-associated chains, HLA-associated TCR beta chains in a later analysis were more clonally expanded and had lower generation probabilities. The classifier was reported to diagnose cytomegalovirus status with high specificity and sensitivity in both the original cohort and the validation cohort. Correlated functional status among segregating V segments might reflect linkage disequilibrium, but an unknown experimental factor could not be ruled out. A further reported finding was that TCR beta sequences accurately predicted the HLA-A and HLA-B alleles for most subjects in the first cohort. Because counts were too low, some 16 rarely observed V segments, including chromosome 9 orphons, were excluded from the earlier analysis of about 500 of the donors. A later analysis associated 16,951 TCR beta sequences with specific HLA alleles at a false discovery rate of 0.05. The presence/absence analyses assumed that sequencing depth was roughly uniform across donors, and that assumption may not be true. Several of the top co-occurrence clusters appeared to be linked to parvovirus B19, influenza, CMV and Epstein-Barr virus, according to a later analysis. It was suggested by the authors that the approach could potentially be generalized to other disease states and immunological phenotypes. An association between a missense DCLRE1C variant and V-gene and J-gene trimming of TCR beta chains was found in a later genetic analysis and replicated in an independent cohort. In vitro tests confirmed that three of the cytomegalovirus-associated TCR beta chains recognize cytomegalovirus antigens. Only TCR beta chains were sequenced in this cohort, and the absence of alpha or paired-chain data limited detectable features. HLA typing was unavailable for some donors at each locus, so association tests used only the typed subset. In the study, approximately 160 TCR beta chains were listed as associated with cytomegalovirus. A later genetic analysis reported fewer N-insertions in productive TCRs among donors in an Asian-associated ancestry cluster than the roughly 700-donor mean. The only immune exposure information available for the cohort was CMV serostatus. A later analysis found that TCR association rates varied across HLA loci, with DRB1 alleles showing the most associated TCRs and HLA-C alleles the fewest. A group of highly shared sequence variants was considered likely to be a technical artifact of the sequencing pipeline. An earlier analysis of 450 to 750 of the donors showed that most TCR beta V segments appeared in productive rearrangements either about 87% or about 30% of the time, which broadly matched IMGT annotations. Strong co-occurrence of HLA alleles, especially DR and DQ, made assigning TCR associations to individual alleles difficult. A later analysis found that most CMV-associated TCR beta chains appeared HLA-restricted, with HLA associations seemingly driven largely by CMV exposure. Most TCR sequences were seen in very few donors, while some public TCRs were found in many individuals.

The cohort consisted of 600 to 750 healthy bone marrow donors. All cohort members were sampled while nominally healthy, although unrecorded immune exposures were likely present. The donor was CMV seronegative and was included in the group of several hundred seronegative cohort members. A peripheral blood sample was provided by each donor, and peripheral blood mononuclear cells were used for TCR beta sequencing. The Qiagen DNeasy Blood Extraction Kit was used to extract genomic DNA from the blood cell samples. As to this clone: No antigen is known for it. Base-call qualities are not available, and no considerably larger clone is one nucleotide away.

To prepare the library, the immunoSEQ multiplex PCR assay was applied. The multiplex PCR relied on a mix of 60 forward primers for TCR Vbeta segments and 13 reverse primers for TCR Jbeta segments. The CDR3 region of rearranged TCR beta genes was amplified from genomic DNA with a multiplex PCR assay. The amplified TCR beta libraries were sequenced on the Illumina HiSeq System as 87-base-pair reads. The paper's data handling went like this. A later analysis counted some 80 million unique TCR beta chains across the 650 to 700 repertoires, and approximately 11 million of these chains were shared by at least two donors. Raw reads were error-corrected and collapsed into unique sequences with a nearest-neighbor algorithm that merged closely related sequences to remove PCR and sequencing errors. CDR3 sequences were aligned to IMGT reference sequences to assign V, D and J gene segments. Each retained sequence needed at least a six-nucleotide match to both a V gene segment and a J gene segment. A rearrangement was called productive if the CDR3 had no stop codons and remained in frame with V and J, and every other rearrangement was called non-productive. Following IMGT convention, CDR3 was defined as the stretch from the second conserved V-encoded cysteine to the conserved J-encoded phenylalanine. In an earlier analysis of around 570 of the donors, sequences lacking an unambiguous match to a single V gene segment were excluded. In an earlier analysis of several hundred of the donors, V segments were called functional above 56.7% productive rearrangements and were called segregating when the between-donor standard deviation exceeded 5%. A statistical classification framework was developed to diagnose cytomegalovirus status using the catalog of TCR beta chain sequences. In a later analysis, V and J genes were assigned by comparing TCR nucleotide sequences against IMGT/GENE-DB human TR gene sequences. The TCRdist pipeline was used in a later analysis to assign CDR3 sequences and most-parsimonious VDJ recombination scenarios. A later analysis defined each TCR beta chain by its CDR3 amino acid sequence plus V-gene family, and excluded reads lacking a unique V-gene family. In a later analysis, several hundred highly shared, low-generation-probability nucleotide sequences were removed to address suspected cross-contamination and a sequencing artifact. In a later analysis, a clonal expansion index was calculated for each public chain from normalized within-repertoire ranks of inferred template counts. Generation probabilities in a later analysis came from a VDJ recombination model fitted to out-of-frame rearrangements, and those results were checked against IGoR. Hypergeometric tests were used in a later analysis to score TCR-TCR, TCR-HLA and TCR-CMV co-occurrence, with a repertoire-size bias correction applied to the TCR pairs. False discovery rates were estimated in a later analysis by permuting HLA or CMV assignments 20 times. In a later analysis, co-occurring TCRs were grouped using DBSCAN, with TCRdist sequence similarity added in when clustering inside HLA-allele-positive subsets. Repertoires with fewer than 30,000 or more than 120,000 public chains, plus five repertoires with anomalous nucleotide sharing, were excluded from co-occurrence clustering. TCRdb retrieved this table from immuneACCESS and kept in-frame rearrangements only. Not all clones are present; in checked studies, unresolved V genes account for under half, and no reason is known for the remainder. The V and J calls and clone size come from that table; D and trimming were worked out from the DNA. The sample table shows just over 150,000 clones, and approximately 81% are seen once. Clones ranked in the top ten supply more than 1.5% of the sample.

This receptor was obtained from a man in his late teens or twenties in good health and CMV-seronegative. The specimen was PBMCs.

Here is the DNA: TGTGCCAGCAGGGGAGCCGTCTTCATTGAGGATTCACCCCTCCACTTT. Translated, it reads CASRGAVFIEDSPLHF. The chain is made from TRBV2 and TRBJ1-6; the D gene remains uncertain. The germline V gene specifies SNHLY as CDR1 and FYNNEI as CDR2. Taken from cysteine to phenylalanine, the CDR3 has 16 residues. CDR3 DNA only is kept here, 48 bases in frame from base 1. V and J are truncated by 6 bases and 8 bases respectively, leaving an intervening sequence of 20 bases.